A selection of T cell receptor beta chains follows, all from one sample in a study of shared clonotypes between healthy human individuals. Only in-frame clones appear in the TCRdb table, and some are missing; sequencing was by immunoSEQ multiplex PCR. The data hold around 500,000 clones, with over 65% observed a single time. Sequenced material: PBMCs. These receptors all stem from a woman aged 40 to 49 in good health. Some clones in this sample may be carry-over from other donors' samples. CDR3s include the opening cysteine and the closing phenylalanine or tryptophan. Each record gives: V gene, J gene, D gene, clone size, CDR3 protein, CDR3 DNA. A D gene is named only where the DNA matches it firmly. The size entry is marked missing in some rows and otherwise reads once, few, many or a size class.

TRBV7-2,TRBJ2-4,.,.,CARKKDIQYF,TGTGCCAGGAAGAAGGACATTCAGTACTTC
TRBV7-3,TRBJ2-2,.,.,CASSLALGRLFF,TGTGCCAGCAGCTTAGCCCTGGGGCGGCTGTTTTTT
TRBV11-2,TRBJ2-6,.,.,CASSLDSRVSGANVLTF,TGTGCCAGCAGCTTAGATTCCAGGGTTAGTGGGGCCAACGTCCTGACTTTC
TRBV7-9,TRBJ2-7,TRBD1,.,CASSLAVRTGGLGSYEQYF,TGTGCCAGTAGCTTAGCGGTGAGGACAGGGGGACTGGGGTCCTACGAGCAGTACTTC
TRBV5-1,TRBJ2-7,.,.,CASSLEGIWTGEQYF,TGCGCCAGCAGCTTGGAGGGGATCTGGACGGGTGAGCAGTACTTC
TRBV7-2,TRBJ1-2,TRBD1,once,CASRRRDSEFYGYTF,TGTGCCAGCAGGAGACGGGACAGTGAGTTCTATGGCTACACCTTC
TRBV19,TRBJ1-5,.,.,CASSPSVDQPQHF,TGTGCCAGTAGCCCCAGTGTCGATCAGCCCCAGCATTTT
TRBV7-2,TRBJ2-1,.,.,CASSPGPAGSEQFF,TGTGCCAGCAGCCCGGGGCCCGCCGGGAGTGAGCAGTTCTTC
TRBV29-1,TRBJ2-1,.,once,CSVTRGLADSRGLGEQFF,TGCAGCGTCACGCGGGGGCTAGCGGATTCTCGCGGGTTGGGGGAGCAGTTCTTC
TRBV14,TRBJ2-4,TRBD1,.,CASSPGTGRDIQYF,TGTGCCAGCAGCCCTGGGACAGGGAGGGACATTCAGTACTTC
TRBV2,TRBJ2-2,.,many,CASTELAQTGELFF,TGTGCCAGCACGGAATTAGCCCAAACCGGGGAGCTGTTTTTT
TRBV6-6,TRBJ2-2,.,once,CASFKGEFHTGELFF,TGTGCCAGCTTTAAGGGGGAGTTTCATACCGGGGAGCTGTTTTTT
TRBV18,TRBJ1-2,TRBD1,.,CASSPQSDRGRYGYTF,TGTGCCAGCTCACCCCAATCGGACAGGGGGCGGTATGGCTACACCTTC
TRBV6-5,TRBJ2-1,.,.,CASSYKDRSNEQFF,TGTGCCAGCAGTTACAAGGATAGAAGCAATGAGCAGTTCTTC
TRBV7-2,TRBJ2-7,.,few,CASSLGVGPTYEQYF,TGTGCCAGCAGCTTAGGGGTGGGACCAACCTACGAGCAGTACTTC
TRBV27,TRBJ1-4,.,.,CASSSDRGDPKLFF,TGTGCCAGCAGTTCCGACCGGGGGGACCCCAAGCTGTTTTTT
TRBV30,TRBJ2-7,TRBD1,.,CAWSVTGFGQGSEQYF,TGTGCCTGGAGTGTAACAGGGTTCGGACAGGGCAGCGAGCAGTACTTC
TRBV18,TRBJ1-2,.,many,CASSPTTSPPPGYGYTF,TGTGCCAGCTCACCAACGACAAGTCCCCCGCCGGGCTATGGCTACACCTTC
TRBV10-2,TRBJ1-3,.,.,CASSEVGPTRNTIYF,TGCGCCAGCAGTGAGGTTGGCCCGACGCGAAACACCATATATTTT
TRBV15,TRBJ1-5,.,few,CATSTRSNQPQHF,TGTGCCACCAGCACAAGGTCCAATCAGCCCCAGCATTTT
TRBV5-1,TRBJ2-7,TRBD2,few,CASSGGLAGSAYEQYF,TGCGCCAGCAGCGGGGGACTAGCGGGAAGCGCCTACGAGCAGTACTTC
TRBV10-3,TRBJ1-5,TRBD1,.,CAISGTDSNQPQHF,TGTGCCATCTCCGGGACAGATAGCAATCAGCCCCAGCATTTT